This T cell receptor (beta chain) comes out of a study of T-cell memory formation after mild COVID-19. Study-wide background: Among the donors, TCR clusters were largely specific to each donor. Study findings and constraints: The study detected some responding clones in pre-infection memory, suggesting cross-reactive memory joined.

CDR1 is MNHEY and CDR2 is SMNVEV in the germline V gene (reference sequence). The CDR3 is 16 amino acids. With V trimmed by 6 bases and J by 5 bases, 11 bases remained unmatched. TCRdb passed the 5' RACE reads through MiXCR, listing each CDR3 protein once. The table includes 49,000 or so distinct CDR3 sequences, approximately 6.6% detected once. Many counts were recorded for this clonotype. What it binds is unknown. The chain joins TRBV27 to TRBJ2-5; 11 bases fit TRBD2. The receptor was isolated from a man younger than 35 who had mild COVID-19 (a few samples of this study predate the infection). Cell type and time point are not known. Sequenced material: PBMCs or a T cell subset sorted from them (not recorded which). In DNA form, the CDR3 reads TGTGCCAGCAGATTCAGTCTAGCGGGGGGTATGGAGACCCAGTACTTC. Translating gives CASRFSLAGGMETQYF.